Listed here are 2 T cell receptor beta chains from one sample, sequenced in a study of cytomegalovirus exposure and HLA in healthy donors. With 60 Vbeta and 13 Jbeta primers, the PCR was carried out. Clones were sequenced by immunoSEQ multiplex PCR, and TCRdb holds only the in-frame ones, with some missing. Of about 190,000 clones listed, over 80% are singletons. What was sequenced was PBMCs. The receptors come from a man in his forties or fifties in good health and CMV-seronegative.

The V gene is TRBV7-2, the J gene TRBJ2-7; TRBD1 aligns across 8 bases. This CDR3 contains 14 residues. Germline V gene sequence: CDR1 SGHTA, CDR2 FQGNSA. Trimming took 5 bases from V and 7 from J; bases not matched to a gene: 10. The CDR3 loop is CASSQSWTGREQYF. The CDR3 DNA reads TGTGCCAGCAGCCAATCATGGACAGGGAGAGAGCAGTACTTC.

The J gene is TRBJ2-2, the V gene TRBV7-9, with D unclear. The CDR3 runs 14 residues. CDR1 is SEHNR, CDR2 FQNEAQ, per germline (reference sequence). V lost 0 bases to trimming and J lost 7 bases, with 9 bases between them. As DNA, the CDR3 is TGTGCCAGCAGCTTAGCCGGGTCGGGCGGGGAGCTGTTTTTT. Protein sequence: CASSLAGSGGELFF.